Each of the 2 T cell receptor beta chains below was sequenced from the same sample in a study of shared clonotypes between healthy human individuals. The method was immunoSEQ multiplex PCR; TCRdb's version includes in-frame clones alone and lacks a portion of them. The sample lists approximately 980,000 clones; less than 85% were seen once. Source material: memory CD4+ T cells sorted from blood. Subset described: CD45RA-negative fraction. These receptor sequences come from a man aged 18-30 years in good health.

With respect to this clone: In the same sample, other DNA sequences code for this CDR3. The chain employs TRBV18 and TRBJ1-1; 7 positions match TRBD1. V was pared by 1 base and J by 5 bases, with 4 bases of the junction left unmatched. CDR1 KGHSH and CDR2 LQKENI come from the germline V gene. This CDR3 region has 14 residues. The CDR3 loop reads CASSPQGAGTEAFF. Written as DNA, the CDR3 is TGTGCCAGCTCACCACAGGGGGCGGGAACTGAAGCTTTCTTT. The whole variable domain, remainder taken from reference TRBV18 and TRBJ1-1, is NAGVMQNPRHLVRRRGQEARLRCSPMKGHSHVYWYRQLPEEGLKFMVYLQKENIIDESGMPKERFSAEFPKEGPSILRIQQVVRGDSAAYFCASSPQGAGTEAFFGQGTRLTVV.

This clone was counted once. The chain couples TRBV7-8 to TRBJ1-5, with 8 positions matching TRBD1. This CDR3 is built from 14 residues. Germline CDR1 is SGHVS and CDR2 is FQNEAQ. With 2 bases clipped from V and 6 bases from J, the junction kept 3 bases outside the gene matches. The CDR3 bases are TGTGCCAGCAGCTTACGGACAGGGAGTCAGCCCCAGCATTTT. Its protein is CASSLRTGSQPQHF. The full variable domain, rest sourced from reference TRBV7-8 and TRBJ1-5, is GAGVSQSPRYKVAKRGQDVALRCDPISGHVSLFWYQQALGQGPEFLTYFQNEAQLDKSGLPSDRFFAERPEGSVSTLKIQRTQQEDSAVYLCASSLRTGSQPQHFGDGTRLSIL.